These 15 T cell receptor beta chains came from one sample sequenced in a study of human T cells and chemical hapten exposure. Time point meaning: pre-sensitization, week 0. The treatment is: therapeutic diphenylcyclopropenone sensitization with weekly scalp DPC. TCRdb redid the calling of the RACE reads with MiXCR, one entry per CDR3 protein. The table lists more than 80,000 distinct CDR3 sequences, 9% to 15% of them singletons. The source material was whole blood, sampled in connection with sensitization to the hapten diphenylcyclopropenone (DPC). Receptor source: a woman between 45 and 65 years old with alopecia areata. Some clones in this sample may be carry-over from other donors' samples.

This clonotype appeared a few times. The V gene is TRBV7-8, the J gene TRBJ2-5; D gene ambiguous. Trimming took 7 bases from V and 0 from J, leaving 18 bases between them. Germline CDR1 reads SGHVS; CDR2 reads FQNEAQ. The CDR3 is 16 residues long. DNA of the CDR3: TGTGCCAGCACCCTATTACTATCAGAGTACCAAGAGACCCAGTACTTC. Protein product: CASTLLLSEYQETQYF.

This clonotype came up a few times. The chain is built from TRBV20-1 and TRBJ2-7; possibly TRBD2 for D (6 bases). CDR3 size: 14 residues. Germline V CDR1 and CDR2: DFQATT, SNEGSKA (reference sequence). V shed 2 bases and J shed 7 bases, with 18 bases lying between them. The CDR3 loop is CSARRGGSLEEQYF. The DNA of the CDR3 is TGCAGTGCTAGAAGGGGAGGCAGTCTGGAAGAGCAGTACTTC.

This CDR3 reads CATSDSSGTGHGYEQYF. The DNA for the CDR3 is TGTGCCACCAGTGATAGTAGCGGGACAGGGCACGGGTACGAGCAGTACTTC. This chain uses TRBV24-1 with TRBJ2-7, with D possibly TRBD1 on 9 matching bases. The CDR3 is 17 amino acids. Germline V gene data show CDR1 as KGHDR and CDR2 as SFDVKD. V was pared by 3 bases and J by 4 bases, with 21 bases between.

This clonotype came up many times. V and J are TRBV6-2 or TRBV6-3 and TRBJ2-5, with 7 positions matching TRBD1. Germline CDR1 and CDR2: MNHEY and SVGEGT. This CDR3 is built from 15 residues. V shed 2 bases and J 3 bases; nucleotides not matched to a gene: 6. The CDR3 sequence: CASSYTGQPEETQYF. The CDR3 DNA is TGTGCCAGCAGTTACACGGGACAGCCTGAAGAGACCCAGTACTTC.

The CDR3 region is CASSAELALSYEQYF. The CDR3 nucleotides are TGTGCCAGCAGCGCCGAACTAGCCCTGTCCTACGAGCAGTACTTC. The chain couples TRBV5-4 to TRBJ2-7, with D perhaps matching TRBD2 (6 bases). From germline, CDR1 is SGHNT and CDR2 YYREEE (reference sequence). V lost 4 bases, J lost 1 base, and 15 bases lay in between. The length of the CDR3 is 15 residues.

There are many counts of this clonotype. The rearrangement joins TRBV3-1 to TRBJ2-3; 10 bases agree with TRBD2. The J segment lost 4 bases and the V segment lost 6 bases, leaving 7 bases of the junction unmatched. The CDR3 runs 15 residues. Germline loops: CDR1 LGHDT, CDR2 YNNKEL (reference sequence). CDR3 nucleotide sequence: TGTGCCAGCAGGAGAAGCGGGGGGGTTTCAGATACGCAGTATTTT. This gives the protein CASRRSGGVSDTQYF.

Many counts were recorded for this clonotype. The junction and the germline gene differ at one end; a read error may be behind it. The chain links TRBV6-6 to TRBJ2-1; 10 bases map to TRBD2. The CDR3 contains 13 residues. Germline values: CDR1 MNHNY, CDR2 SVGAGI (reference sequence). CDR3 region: CASSYSEREGPVF. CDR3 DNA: TGTGCCAGCAGTTACTCCGAGCGGGAGGGCCCAGTCTTC.

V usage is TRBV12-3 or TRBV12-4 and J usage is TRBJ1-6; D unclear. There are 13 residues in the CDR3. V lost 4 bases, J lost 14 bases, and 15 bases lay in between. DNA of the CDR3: TGTGCCAGCAGTTGGGGAGAAAAATCGGCCCTCCACTTT. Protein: CASSWGEKSALHF.

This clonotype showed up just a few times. The DNA for the CDR3 is TGTGCCAGCAGCTTACCGGGGACCCCTCGGACTGAAGCTTTCTTT. It is translated as CASSLPGTPRTEAFF. The V gene is TRBV7-2, the J gene TRBJ1-1, with D possibly TRBD1 on 5 matching bases. This CDR3 is built from 15 residues. Germline assignment: CDR1 SGHTA and CDR2 FQGNSA. V lost 2 bases and J 5 bases, leaving 15 bases between the germline ends. Using reference TRBV7-2 and TRBJ1-1 for the parts outside the CDR3, the full variable domain is GAGVSQSPSNKVTEKGKDVELRCDPISGHTALYWYRQSLGQGLEFLIYFQGNSAPDKSGLPSDRFSAERTGGSVSTLTIQRTQQEDSAVYLCASSLPGTPRTEAFFGQGTRLTVV.

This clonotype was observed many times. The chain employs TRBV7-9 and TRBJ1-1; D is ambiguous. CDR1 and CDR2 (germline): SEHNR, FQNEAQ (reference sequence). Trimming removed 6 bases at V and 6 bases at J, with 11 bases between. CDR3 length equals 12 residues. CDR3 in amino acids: CASRQDPPEAFF. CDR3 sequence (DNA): TGTGCCAGCAGACAAGACCCGCCTGAAGCTTTCTTT.

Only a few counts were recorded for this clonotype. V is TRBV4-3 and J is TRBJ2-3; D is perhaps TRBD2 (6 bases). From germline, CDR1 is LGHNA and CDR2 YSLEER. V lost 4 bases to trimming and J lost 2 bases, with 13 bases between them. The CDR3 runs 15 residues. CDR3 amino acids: CASSRYGGITDTQYF. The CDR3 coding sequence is TGCGCCAGCAGCCGATACGGGGGAATCACAGATACGCAGTATTTT.

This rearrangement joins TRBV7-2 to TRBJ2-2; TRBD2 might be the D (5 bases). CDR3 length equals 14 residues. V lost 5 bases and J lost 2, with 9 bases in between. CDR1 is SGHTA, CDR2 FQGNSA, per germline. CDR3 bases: TGTACCAGCAGCGACGACTATAACACCGGGGAGCTGTTTTTT. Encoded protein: CTSSDDYNTGELFF.

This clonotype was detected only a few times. The CDR3 loop is CASRGQGGSNQPQHF. The CDR3 bases are TGTGCCAGCAGGGGACAGGGAGGGAGCAATCAGCCCCAGCATTTT. The chain links TRBV28 to TRBJ1-5; 9 bases line up with TRBD1. The CDR3 is made up of 15 amino acids. From germline, CDR1 is MDHEN and CDR2 SYDVKM. Trimming removed 6 bases from V and 1 base from J; junction bases left unmatched: 4.

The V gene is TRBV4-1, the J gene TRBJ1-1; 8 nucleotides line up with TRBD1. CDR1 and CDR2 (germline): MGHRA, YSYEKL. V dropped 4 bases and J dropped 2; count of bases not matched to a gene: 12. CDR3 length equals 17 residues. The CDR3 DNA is TGCGCCAGCAGCCCCGGCAGGACAGGGAGGGTAAACACTGAAGCTTTCTTT. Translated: CASSPGRTGRVNTEAFF.

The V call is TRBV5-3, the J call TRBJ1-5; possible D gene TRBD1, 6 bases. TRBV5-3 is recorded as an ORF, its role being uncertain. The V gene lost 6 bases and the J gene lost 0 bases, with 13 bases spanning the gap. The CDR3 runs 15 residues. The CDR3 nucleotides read TGTGCCAGAACCCAAAACAGGGATAGCAATCAGCCCCAGCATTTT. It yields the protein CARTQNRDSNQPQHF.